This T cell receptor (beta chain) was identified during a study of T cells after yellow fever vaccination. Study-wide points: A minor fraction of clonotypes spanned both CD4 and CD8 compartments. A large majority of primary-vaccination clones showed up again after the booster (96% CD4, about 87% CD8).

Trimming stripped 4 bases from V and 6 bases from J, with 12 bases between. The V gene's germline CDR1 is SGHVS and CDR2 FNYEAQ. The CDR3 contains 13 residues. This clonotype was observed a handful of times. Its antigen remains unknown. One entry per CDR3 protein, called by TCRdb with MiXCR from the 5' RACE reads. This sample carries some 340,000 distinct CDR3 sequences, 4.1% of them seen once, and the ten largest clones take roughly 24%. The V call is TRBV7-6, the J call TRBJ1-2; unclear D gene. The receptor's source is a man between 18 and 35 years old who received the YFV17D yellow fever vaccine. Sample: PBMCs, taken 5 days after the yellow fever booster vaccination. This chain's CDR3 is CASSSGEADGYTF. Written as DNA, the CDR3 is TGTGCCAGCAGCTCCGGCGAGGCTGATGGCTACACCTTC.